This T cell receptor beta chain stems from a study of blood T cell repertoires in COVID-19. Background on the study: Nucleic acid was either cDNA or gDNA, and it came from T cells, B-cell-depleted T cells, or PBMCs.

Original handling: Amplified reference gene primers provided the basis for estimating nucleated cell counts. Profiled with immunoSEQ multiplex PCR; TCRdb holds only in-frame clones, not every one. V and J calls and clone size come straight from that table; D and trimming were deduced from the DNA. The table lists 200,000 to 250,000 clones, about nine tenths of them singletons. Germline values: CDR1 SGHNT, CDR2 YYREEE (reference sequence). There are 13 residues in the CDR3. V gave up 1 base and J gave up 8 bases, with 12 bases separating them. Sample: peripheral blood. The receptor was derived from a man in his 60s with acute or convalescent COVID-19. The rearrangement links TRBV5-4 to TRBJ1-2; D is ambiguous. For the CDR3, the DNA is TGTGCCAGCAGCTTGTCCCCCATTCAAGGCTACACCTTC. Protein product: CASSLSPIQGYTF.